These T cell receptor beta chains were read from a single sample in a study of preoperative IRX-2 immunotherapy in early breast cancer. Assay used: immunoSEQ multiplex PCR; TCRdb lists only in-frame clones, some missing. The table includes about 62,000 clones, roughly 94% detected once. Sample acquisition took place from a patient treated with IRX-2 immunotherapy. These receptors all come from a human donor with breast cancer. CDR3s include the opening cysteine and the closing phenylalanine or tryptophan. The D gene is left open where the match is weak. Only some rows state a clone size, as once, few, many or a class for expanded clones.

abundance: .
d_gene: TRBD1
v_gene: TRBV7-8
j_gene: TRBJ2-7
CDR3aa: CASSLGTGRYEQYF
CDR3nt: TGTGCCAGCAGCCTGGGGACAGGAAGGTACGAGCAGTACTTC

abundance: .
d_gene: TRBD2
v_gene: TRBV27
j_gene: TRBJ2-3
CDR3aa: CASSLGLATDTQYF
CDR3nt: TGTGCCAGCAGTTTGGGACTAGCTACAGATACGCAGTATTTT

abundance: .
d_gene: TRBD2
v_gene: TRBV4-1
j_gene: TRBJ2-1
CDR3aa: CASRRMGSGLGPNEQFF
CDR3nt: TGCGCCAGCAGGCGTATGGGGTCGGGACTAGGTCCCAATGAGCAGTTCTTC

abundance: once
d_gene: .
v_gene: TRBV6-1
j_gene: TRBJ2-1
CDR3aa: CASSELINEQFF
CDR3nt: TGTGCCAGCAGTGAACTCATCAATGAGCAGTTCTTC

abundance: .
d_gene: .
v_gene: TRBV30
j_gene: TRBJ1-3
CDR3aa: CAWSRDQRNTIYF
CDR3nt: TGTGCCTGGAGCAGGGACCAAAGAAACACCATATATTTT

abundance: .
d_gene: TRBD1
v_gene: TRBV9
j_gene: TRBJ1-2
CDR3aa: CASSVALSGTGHYTF
CDR3nt: TGTGCCAGCAGCGTAGCACTCTCCGGGACAGGGCACTACACCTTC

abundance: .
d_gene: .
v_gene: TRBV4-3
j_gene: TRBJ2-3
CDR3aa: CASSHSVGDTQYF
CDR3nt: TGCGCCAGCAGCCACTCTGTGGGGGATACGCAGTATTTT

abundance: few
d_gene: .
v_gene: TRBV4-1
j_gene: TRBJ2-1
CDR3aa: CASSQDLHNEQFF
CDR3nt: TGCGCCAGCAGCCAAGACCTCCACAATGAGCAGTTCTTC

abundance: .
d_gene: .
v_gene: TRBV5-4
j_gene: TRBJ2-5
CDR3aa: CASSWDPTGEETQYF
CDR3nt: TGTGCCAGCAGCTGGGATCCGACGGGGGAGGAGACCCAGTACTTC

abundance: .
d_gene: .
v_gene: TRBV29-1
j_gene: TRBJ1-1
CDR3aa: CSGQRRGNTEAFF
CDR3nt: TGCAGCGGACAGCGGAGGGGAAACACTGAAGCTTTCTTT

abundance: .
d_gene: .
v_gene: TRBV15
j_gene: TRBJ2-3
CDR3aa: CATSRDGLGGTDTQYF
CDR3nt: TGTGCCACCAGCAGAGATGGCCTTGGAGGCACAGATACGCAGTATTTT

abundance: .
d_gene: TRBD1
v_gene: TRBV6-4
j_gene: TRBJ1-6
CDR3aa: CASSSTRQGNSPLHF
CDR3nt: TGTGCCAGCAGTAGTACCCGACAGGGAAATTCACCCCTCCACTTT

abundance: .
d_gene: TRBD1
v_gene: TRBV28
j_gene: TRBJ1-2
CDR3aa: CASSSNDRGFYGYTF
CDR3nt: TGTGCCAGCAGTTCTAACGACAGGGGATTCTATGGCTACACCTTC

abundance: .
d_gene: .
v_gene: TRBV4-1
j_gene: TRBJ1-5
CDR3aa: CASSQVGHSNQPQHF
CDR3nt: TGCGCCAGCAGCCAAGTGGGACATAGCAATCAGCCCCAGCATTTT

abundance: .
d_gene: TRBD2
v_gene: TRBV7-3
j_gene: TRBJ2-1
CDR3aa: CASSPLSSGGAYEQFF
CDR3nt: TGTGCCAGCAGCCCTCTTTCTAGCGGGGGGGCCTATGAGCAGTTCTTC

abundance: .
d_gene: .
v_gene: TRBV20-1
j_gene: TRBJ1-3
CDR3aa: CSAPIRGAIYF
CDR3nt: TGCAGTGCTCCGATCAGGGGCGCCATATATTTT

abundance: .
d_gene: .
v_gene: TRBV18
j_gene: TRBJ2-3
CDR3aa: CASSAIGATDTQYF
CDR3nt: TGTGCCAGCTCGGCGATCGGGGCTACAGATACGCAGTATTTT

abundance: .
d_gene: TRBD1
v_gene: TRBV10-3
j_gene: TRBJ1-4
CDR3aa: CAISASRQGGEKLFF
CDR3nt: TGTGCCATCAGTGCTTCACGACAGGGCGGGGAAAAACTGTTTTTT

abundance: once
d_gene: .
v_gene: TRBV30
j_gene: TRBJ2-2
CDR3aa: CAWSVPYFGGGGTGELFF
CDR3nt: TGTGCCTGGAGTGTACCGTACTTCGGGGGAGGGGGTACCGGGGAGCTGTTTTTT

abundance: once
d_gene: .
v_gene: TRBV5-5
j_gene: TRBJ2-7
CDR3aa: CASSFRLLQDEQYF
CDR3nt: TGTGCCAGCAGCTTTAGGCTGCTCCAGGACGAGCAGTACTTC

abundance: once
d_gene: .
v_gene: TRBV27
j_gene: TRBJ1-1
CDR3aa: CASSWGGTEAFF
CDR3nt: TGTGCCAGCAGTTGGGGGGGCACTGAAGCTTTCTTT

abundance: .
d_gene: TRBD1
v_gene: TRBV27
j_gene: TRBJ2-4
CDR3aa: CASSLLAGTEGITKNIQYF
CDR3nt: TGTGCCAGCAGTTTACTTGCCGGGACAGAGGGTATTACCAAAAACATTCAGTACTTC

abundance: .
d_gene: .
v_gene: TRBV6-5
j_gene: TRBJ1-1
CDR3aa: CASWDHTEAFF
CDR3nt: TGTGCCAGTTGGGATCACACTGAAGCTTTCTTT

abundance: .
d_gene: .
v_gene: TRBV30
j_gene: TRBJ1-6
CDR3aa: CAWSRDRSNSPLHF
CDR3nt: TGTGCCTGGAGTCGAGACAGGTCTAATTCACCCCTCCACTTT

abundance: .
d_gene: .
v_gene: TRBV19
j_gene: TRBJ2-3
CDR3aa: CASSGRAPDTQYF
CDR3nt: TGTGCCAGTAGTGGAAGGGCCCCAGATACGCAGTATTTT

abundance: .
d_gene: .
v_gene: TRBV7-3
j_gene: TRBJ1-1
CDR3aa: CASSLSPVGNTEAFF
CDR3nt: TGTGCCAGCAGCTTAAGTCCGGTGGGGAACACTGAAGCTTTCTTT

abundance: .
d_gene: TRBD1
v_gene: TRBV6-1
j_gene: TRBJ1-5
CDR3aa: CASIRGYNQPQHF
CDR3nt: TGTGCCAGTATCAGGGGGTACAATCAGCCCCAGCATTTT

abundance: .
d_gene: TRBD2
v_gene: TRBV15
j_gene: TRBJ2-7
CDR3aa: CATSRLAGGEQYF
CDR3nt: TGTGCCACCAGCAGACTAGCGGGGGGGGAGCAGTACTTC

abundance: .
d_gene: .
v_gene: TRBV15
j_gene: TRBJ2-3
CDR3aa: CATSRDEGGPSTDTQYF
CDR3nt: TGTGCCACCAGCAGAGATGAGGGGGGACCTAGCACAGATACGCAGTATTTT

abundance: .
d_gene: TRBD2
v_gene: TRBV7-3
j_gene: TRBJ2-3
CDR3aa: CASNRGGATDTQYF
CDR3nt: TGTGCCAGCAACCGCGGGGGGGCGACAGATACGCAGTATTTT

abundance: .
d_gene: .
v_gene: TRBV30
j_gene: TRBJ1-5
CDR3aa: CAWSRSNQPQHF
CDR3nt: TGTGCCTGGAGTAGGTCCAATCAGCCCCAGCATTTT

abundance: .
d_gene: TRBD1
v_gene: TRBV27
j_gene: TRBJ2-1
CDR3aa: CASRPGQGFNEQFF
CDR3nt: TGTGCCAGCAGGCCGGGACAGGGTTTCAATGAGCAGTTCTTC

abundance: once
d_gene: TRBD2
v_gene: TRBV2
j_gene: TRBJ2-7
CDR3aa: CASRPGLAIDYYEQYF
CDR3nt: TGTGCCAGCAGACCGGGACTAGCGATCGATTATTACGAGCAGTACTTC

abundance: .
d_gene: .
v_gene: TRBV4-1
j_gene: TRBJ2-3
CDR3aa: CASSHRAELGTDTQYF
CDR3nt: TGCGCCAGCAGCCATCGAGCGGAGCTCGGCACAGATACGCAGTATTTT

abundance: .
d_gene: .
v_gene: TRBV10-3
j_gene: TRBJ2-1
CDR3aa: CAIRRTGFADEQFF
CDR3nt: TGTGCCATCAGAAGGACTGGATTTGCGGATGAGCAGTTCTTC

abundance: .
d_gene: TRBD2
v_gene: TRBV7-2
j_gene: TRBJ2-5
CDR3aa: CASSLAGTSDKTQYF
CDR3nt: TGTGCCAGCAGCTTAGCCGGGACTAGCGACAAGACCCAGTACTTC

abundance: .
d_gene: .
v_gene: TRBV5-4
j_gene: TRBJ2-3
CDR3aa: CASSFPPTDTQYF
CDR3nt: TGTGCCAGCAGCTTTCCCCCCACAGATACGCAGTATTTT

abundance: .
d_gene: .
v_gene: TRBV7-3
j_gene: TRBJ2-7
CDR3aa: CASSLIPHKDRLTYEQYF
CDR3nt: TGTGCCAGCAGCTTAATCCCGCATAAAGACAGGCTAACCTACGAGCAGTACTTC

abundance: .
d_gene: .
v_gene: TRBV18
j_gene: TRBJ2-3
CDR3aa: CASSPRSSASTDTQYF
CDR3nt: TGTGCCAGCTCACCAAGATCTAGCGCCAGCACAGATACGCAGTATTTT

abundance: .
d_gene: .
v_gene: TRBV5-4
j_gene: TRBJ2-1
CDR3aa: CASSRRLKQGEQFF
CDR3nt: TGTGCCAGCAGCCGAAGGTTGAAGCAAGGTGAGCAGTTCTTC

abundance: .
d_gene: .
v_gene: TRBV7-9
j_gene: TRBJ2-6
CDR3aa: CASSLAWGAGANVLTF
CDR3nt: TGTGCCAGCAGCTTAGCTTGGGGAGCTGGGGCCAACGTCCTGACTTTC

abundance: .
d_gene: TRBD1
v_gene: TRBV5-1
j_gene: TRBJ1-6
CDR3aa: CASSSQGDLSSSPLHF
CDR3nt: TGCGCCAGCAGCTCTCAGGGGGATCTTAGTAGTTCACCCCTCCACTTT

abundance: .
d_gene: .
v_gene: TRBV5-8
j_gene: TRBJ2-1
CDR3aa: CASSHRDIRNEQFF
CDR3nt: TGTGCCAGCAGCCACCGGGACATTCGCAATGAGCAGTTCTTC

abundance: .
d_gene: .
v_gene: TRBV9
j_gene: TRBJ1-4
CDR3aa: CASSVDGMDLSTNEKLFF
CDR3nt: TGTGCCAGCAGCGTAGACGGTATGGACCTGTCAACTAATGAAAAACTGTTTTTT

abundance: once
d_gene: .
v_gene: TRBV6-6
j_gene: TRBJ2-7
CDR3aa: CASSYRTGISYEQYF
CDR3nt: TGTGCCAGCAGTTATAGGACCGGGATCTCCTACGAGCAGTACTTC

abundance: .
d_gene: .
v_gene: TRBV7-2
j_gene: TRBJ1-2
CDR3aa: CASSLGGASGYTF
CDR3nt: TGTGCCAGCAGCTTAGGGGGGGCCAGTGGCTACACCTTC

abundance: .
d_gene: TRBD1
v_gene: TRBV5-1
j_gene: TRBJ2-7
CDR3aa: CASSLGDRAYEQYF
CDR3nt: TGCGCCAGCAGCTTGGGGGACAGGGCCTACGAGCAGTACTTC

abundance: .
d_gene: TRBD2
v_gene: TRBV28
j_gene: TRBJ2-1
CDR3aa: CASSLGLADNEQFF
CDR3nt: TGTGCCAGCAGTTTGGGGCTAGCGGACAATGAGCAGTTCTTC

abundance: .
d_gene: .
v_gene: TRBV16
j_gene: TRBJ1-1
CDR3aa: CASSQSARVNTEAFF
CDR3nt: TGTGCCAGCAGCCAATCTGCCAGAGTGAACACTGAAGCTTTCTTT